Given below is one TCR beta chain in context. Symptom resolution, clearance, or two negative PCRs marked donors in Cohort 3 as recovered. The data were produced by immunoSEQ multiplex PCR, yet TCRdb's version contains in-frame clones alone and is incomplete. Among approximately 300,000 clones listed, roughly 90% were seen once. These data belong to a study of blood T cell repertoires in COVID-19. In the study overall: Acute-phase and convalescent COVID-19 samples originated in the United States, Italy and Spain. T cells, B-cell-depleted T cells, or PBMCs supplied cDNA or gDNA.

Per germline, CDR1 MNHEY and CDR2 SVGAGI. The CDR3 has 15 residues. Deletions cut 5 bases from V and 8 bases from J, with 19 bases between. The chain has TRBV6-5 and TRBJ2-1; a possible D gene is TRBD2 (6 bases). What was sequenced was PBMCs or T cells enriched from blood (not recorded which). The clonotype comes from a woman under 40 who had recovered from COVID-19. The DNA of the CDR3 is TGTGCCAGCAGTCCGTCGACAGTGGGAGGTGATGAGCAGTTCTTC. This translates into CASSPSTVGGDEQFF.